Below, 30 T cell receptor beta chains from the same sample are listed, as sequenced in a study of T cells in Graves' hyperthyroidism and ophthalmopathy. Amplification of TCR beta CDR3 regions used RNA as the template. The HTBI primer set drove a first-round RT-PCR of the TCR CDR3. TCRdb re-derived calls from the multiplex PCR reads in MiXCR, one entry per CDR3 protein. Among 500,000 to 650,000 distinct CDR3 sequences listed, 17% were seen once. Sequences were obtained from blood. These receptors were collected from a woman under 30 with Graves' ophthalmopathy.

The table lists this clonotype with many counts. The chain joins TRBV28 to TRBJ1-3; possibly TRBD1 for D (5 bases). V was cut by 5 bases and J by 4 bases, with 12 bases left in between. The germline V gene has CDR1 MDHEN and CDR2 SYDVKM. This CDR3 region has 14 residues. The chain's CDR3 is CASSPAGGGNTIYF. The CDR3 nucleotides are TGTGCCAGCAGTCCCGCTGGGGGAGGAAACACCATATATTTT.

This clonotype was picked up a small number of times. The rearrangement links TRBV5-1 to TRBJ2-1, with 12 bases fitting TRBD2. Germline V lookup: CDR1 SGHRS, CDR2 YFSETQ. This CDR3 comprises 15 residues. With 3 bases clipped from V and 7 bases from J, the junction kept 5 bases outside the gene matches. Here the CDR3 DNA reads TGCGCCAGCAGCTGGGGACTAGCGGGTTGGAATGAGCAGTTCTTC. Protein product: CASSWGLAGWNEQFF.

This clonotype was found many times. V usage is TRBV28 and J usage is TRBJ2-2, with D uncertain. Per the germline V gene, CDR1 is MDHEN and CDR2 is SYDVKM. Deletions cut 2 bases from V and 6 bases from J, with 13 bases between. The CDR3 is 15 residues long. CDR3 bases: TGTGCCAGCAGTTTAATAAGGTTTGGGTCCGGGGAGCTGTTTTTT. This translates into CASSLIRFGSGELFF.

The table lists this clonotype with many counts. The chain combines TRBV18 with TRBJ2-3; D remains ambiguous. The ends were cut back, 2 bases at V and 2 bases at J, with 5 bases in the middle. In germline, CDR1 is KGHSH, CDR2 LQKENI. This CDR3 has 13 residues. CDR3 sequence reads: CASSPEDTDTQYF. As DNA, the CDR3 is TGTGCCAGCTCACCAGAGGACACAGATACGCAGTATTTT.

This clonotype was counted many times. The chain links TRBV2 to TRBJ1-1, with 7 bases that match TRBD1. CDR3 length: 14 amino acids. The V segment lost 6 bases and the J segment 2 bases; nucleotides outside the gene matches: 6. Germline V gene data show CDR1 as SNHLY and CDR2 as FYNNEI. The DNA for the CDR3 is TGTGCCAGCAGGATCCGGACAGGCAACACTGAAGCTTTCTTT. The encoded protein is CASRIRTGNTEAFF.

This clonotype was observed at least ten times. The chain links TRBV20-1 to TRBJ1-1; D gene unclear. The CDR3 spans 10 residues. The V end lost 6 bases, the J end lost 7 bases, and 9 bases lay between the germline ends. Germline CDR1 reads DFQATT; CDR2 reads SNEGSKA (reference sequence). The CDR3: CSALRDEAFF. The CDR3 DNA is TGCAGTGCCCTAAGGGATGAAGCTTTCTTT.

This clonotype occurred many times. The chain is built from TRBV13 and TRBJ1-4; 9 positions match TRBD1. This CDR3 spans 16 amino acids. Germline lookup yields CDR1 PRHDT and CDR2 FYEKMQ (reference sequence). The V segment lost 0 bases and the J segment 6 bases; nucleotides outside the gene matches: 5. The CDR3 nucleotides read TGTGCCAGCAGCTTAGGCCCGACAGGGGGTCATGAAAAACTGTTTTTT. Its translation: CASSLGPTGGHEKLFF.

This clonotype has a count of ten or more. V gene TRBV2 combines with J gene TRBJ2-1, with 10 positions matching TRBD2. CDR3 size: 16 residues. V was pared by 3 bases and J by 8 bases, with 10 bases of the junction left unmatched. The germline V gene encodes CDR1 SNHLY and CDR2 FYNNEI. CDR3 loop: CASSEDSGGRIDEQFF. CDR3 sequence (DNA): TGTGCCAGCAGTGAGGATAGCGGGGGGCGTATCGATGAGCAGTTCTTC.

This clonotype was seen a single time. The CDR3 loop reads CATLGAGTSNAQYF. CDR3 sequence (DNA): TGTGCCACGCTGGGGGCAGGGACTTCGAATGCGCAGTATTTT. The chain carries TRBV2 and TRBJ2-3, with D possibly being TRBD1 or TRBD2 (6 bases each). Trimming took 10 bases from V and 10 from J, leaving 24 bases between them. The CDR3 spans 14 residues. Germline CDR1 SNHLY, CDR2 FYNNEI.

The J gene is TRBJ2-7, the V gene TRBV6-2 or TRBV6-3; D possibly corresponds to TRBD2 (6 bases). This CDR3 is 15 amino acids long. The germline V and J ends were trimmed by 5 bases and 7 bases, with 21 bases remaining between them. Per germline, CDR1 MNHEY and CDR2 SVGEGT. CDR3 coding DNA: TGTGCCAGCAGTCCGGAGGGGCCCCGTTCGGGAGAGCAGTACTTC. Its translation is CASSPEGPRSGEQYF.

The CDR3 region is CATSDRPGDGYTF. The CDR3 DNA reads TGTGCCACCAGTGATCGGCCAGGAGATGGCTACACCTTC. V is TRBV24-1 and J is TRBJ1-2; D is unclear. This CDR3 has 13 amino acids. CDR1 is KGHDR and CDR2 is SFDVKD in the germline V gene. The germline V and J ends were trimmed by 3 bases and 6 bases, with 10 bases remaining between them.

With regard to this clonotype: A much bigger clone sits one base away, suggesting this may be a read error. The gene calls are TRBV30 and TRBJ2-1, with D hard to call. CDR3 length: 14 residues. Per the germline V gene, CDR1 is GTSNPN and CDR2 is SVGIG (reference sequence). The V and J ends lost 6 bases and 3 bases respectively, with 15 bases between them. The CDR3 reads CACIRKGSYNEQFF. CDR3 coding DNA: TGTGCCTGCATCCGGAAGGGCAGCTACAATGAGCAGTTCTTC.

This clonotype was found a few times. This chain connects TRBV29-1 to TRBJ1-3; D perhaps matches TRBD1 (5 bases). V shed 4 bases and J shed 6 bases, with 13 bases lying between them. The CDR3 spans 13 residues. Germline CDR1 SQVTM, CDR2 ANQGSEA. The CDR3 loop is CSVALGGENTIYF. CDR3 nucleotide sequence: TGCAGCGTTGCCCTGGGGGGGGAAAACACCATATATTTT.

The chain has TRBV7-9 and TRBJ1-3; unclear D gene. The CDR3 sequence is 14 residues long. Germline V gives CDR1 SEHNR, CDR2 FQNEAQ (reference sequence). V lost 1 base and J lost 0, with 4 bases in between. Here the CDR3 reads CASSLGDSGNTIYF. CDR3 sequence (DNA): TGTGCCAGCAGCTTAGGGGACTCTGGAAACACCATATATTTT.

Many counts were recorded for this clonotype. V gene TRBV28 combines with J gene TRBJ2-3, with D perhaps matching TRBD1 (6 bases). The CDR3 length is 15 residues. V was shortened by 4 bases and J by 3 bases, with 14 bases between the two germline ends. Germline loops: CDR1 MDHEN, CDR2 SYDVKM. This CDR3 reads CASSSYREETDTQYF. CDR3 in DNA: TGTGCCAGCAGTTCCTACAGGGAAGAGACAGATACGCAGTATTTT.

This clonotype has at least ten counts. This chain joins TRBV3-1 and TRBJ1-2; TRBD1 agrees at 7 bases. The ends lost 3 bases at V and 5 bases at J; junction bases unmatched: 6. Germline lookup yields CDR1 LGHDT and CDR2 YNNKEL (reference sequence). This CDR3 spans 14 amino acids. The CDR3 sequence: CASSQQGGPYGYTF. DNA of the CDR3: TGTGCCAGCAGCCAGCAAGGGGGCCCTTATGGCTACACCTTC.

CDR3 region: CASSDSGSGSFEQFF. The CDR3 DNA follows: TGTGCCAGCAGTGACTCCGGTAGCGGGAGTTTTGAGCAGTTCTTC. The rearrangement joins TRBV6-4 to TRBJ2-1; TRBD2 aligns across 9 bases. Germline V CDR1 and CDR2: MRHNA, SNTAGT. The trim removed 0 bases at V and 9 bases at J, leaving 6 bases unmatched. The CDR3 consists of 15 residues.

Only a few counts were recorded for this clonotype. CDR3 in DNA: TGTGCCAGCATTCAGGGGGGTACTGAAGCTTTCTTT. It encodes CASIQGGTEAFF. This chain connects TRBV6-1 to TRBJ1-1, with 7 nucleotides matching TRBD1. Germline V CDR1 and CDR2: MNHNS, SASEGT. This CDR3 has 12 amino acids. With 7 bases clipped from V and 5 bases from J, the junction kept 4 bases outside the gene matches.

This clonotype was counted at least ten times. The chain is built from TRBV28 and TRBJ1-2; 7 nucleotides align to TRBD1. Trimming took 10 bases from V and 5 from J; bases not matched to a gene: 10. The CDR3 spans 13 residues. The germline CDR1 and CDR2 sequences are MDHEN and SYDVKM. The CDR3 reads CAIMYGQEYGYTF. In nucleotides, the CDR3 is TGTGCCATCATGTACGGACAGGAATATGGCTACACCTTC.

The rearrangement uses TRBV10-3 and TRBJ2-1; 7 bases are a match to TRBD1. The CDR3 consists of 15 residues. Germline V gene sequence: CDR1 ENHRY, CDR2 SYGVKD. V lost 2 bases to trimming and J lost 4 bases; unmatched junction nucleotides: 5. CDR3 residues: CAISEQGGAYNEQFF. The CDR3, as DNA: TGTGCCATCAGTGAGCAAGGGGGCGCTTACAATGAGCAGTTCTTC.

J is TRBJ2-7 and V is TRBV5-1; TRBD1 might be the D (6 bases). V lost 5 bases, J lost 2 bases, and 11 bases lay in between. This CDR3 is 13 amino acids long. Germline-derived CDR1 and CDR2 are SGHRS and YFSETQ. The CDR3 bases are TGCGCCAGCAGAGGTCAGGGGCCCTACGAGCAGTACTTC. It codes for CASRGQGPYEQYF.

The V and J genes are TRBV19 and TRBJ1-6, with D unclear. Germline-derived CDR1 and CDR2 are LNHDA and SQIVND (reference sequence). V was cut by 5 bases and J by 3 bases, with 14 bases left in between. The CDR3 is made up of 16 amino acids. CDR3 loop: CASSDVKVFYNSPLHF. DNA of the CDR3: TGTGCCAGTAGTGACGTGAAGGTTTTCTATAATTCACCCCTCCACTTT.

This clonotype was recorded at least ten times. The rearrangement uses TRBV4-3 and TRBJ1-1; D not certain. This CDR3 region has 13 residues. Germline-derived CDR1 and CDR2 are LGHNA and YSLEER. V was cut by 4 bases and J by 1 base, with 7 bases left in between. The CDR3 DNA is TGCGCCAGCAGCCTTTATAGGAACACTGAAGCTTTCTTT. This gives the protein CASSLYRNTEAFF.

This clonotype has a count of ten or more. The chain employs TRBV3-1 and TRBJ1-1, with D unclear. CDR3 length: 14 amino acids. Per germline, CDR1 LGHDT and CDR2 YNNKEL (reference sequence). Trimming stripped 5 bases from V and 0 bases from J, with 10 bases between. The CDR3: CASSDPELNTEAFF. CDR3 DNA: TGTGCCAGCAGCGACCCTGAATTGAACACTGAAGCTTTCTTT.

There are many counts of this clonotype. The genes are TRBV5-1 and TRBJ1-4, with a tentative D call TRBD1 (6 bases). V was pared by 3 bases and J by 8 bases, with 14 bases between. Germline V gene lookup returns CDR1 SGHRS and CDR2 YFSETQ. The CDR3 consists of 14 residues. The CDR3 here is CASSSGGREEKLFF. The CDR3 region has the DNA TGCGCCAGCAGCTCGGGGGGGCGCGAGGAAAAACTGTTTTTT.

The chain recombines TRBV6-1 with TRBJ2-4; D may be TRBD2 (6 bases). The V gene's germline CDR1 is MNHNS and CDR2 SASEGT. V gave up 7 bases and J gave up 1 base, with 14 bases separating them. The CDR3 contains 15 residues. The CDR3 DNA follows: TGTGCCAGCAAGGAGGGCTCCGTGGCCAAAAACATTCAGTACTTC. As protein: CASKEGSVAKNIQYF.

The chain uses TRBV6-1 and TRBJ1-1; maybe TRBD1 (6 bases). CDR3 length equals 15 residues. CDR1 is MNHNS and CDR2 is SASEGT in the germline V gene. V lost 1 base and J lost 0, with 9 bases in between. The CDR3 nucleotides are TGTGCCAGCAGTGAAGGTGGGACACTGAACACTGAAGCTTTCTTT. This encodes CASSEGGTLNTEAFF.

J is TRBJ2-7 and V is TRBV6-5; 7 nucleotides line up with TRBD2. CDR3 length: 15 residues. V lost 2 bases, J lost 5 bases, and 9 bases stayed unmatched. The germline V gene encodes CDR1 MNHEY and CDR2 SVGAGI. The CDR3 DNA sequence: TGTGCCAGCAGTTACCCTAGAAGGGCGGGAGACGAGCAGTACTTC. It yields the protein CASSYPRRAGDEQYF.

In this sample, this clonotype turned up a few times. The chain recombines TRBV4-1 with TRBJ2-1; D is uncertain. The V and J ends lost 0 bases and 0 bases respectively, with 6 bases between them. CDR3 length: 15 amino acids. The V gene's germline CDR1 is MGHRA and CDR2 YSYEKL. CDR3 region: CASSQESTSYNEQFF. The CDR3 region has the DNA TGCGCCAGCAGCCAAGAGAGCACCTCCTACAATGAGCAGTTCTTC.

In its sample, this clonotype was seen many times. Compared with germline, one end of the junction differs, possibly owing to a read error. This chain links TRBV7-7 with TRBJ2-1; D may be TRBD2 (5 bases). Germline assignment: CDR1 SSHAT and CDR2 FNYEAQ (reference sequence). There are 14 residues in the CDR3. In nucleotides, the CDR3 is TGTGCTAGCAGCTTAGCGTTGGAGTACAATGAGCAGTTCTTC. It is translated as CASSLALEYNEQFF.